This TCR beta chain is drawn from a study of beta chain features in type 1 diabetes. Whole-study findings and limits: Among all four CD4+ subsets, Type 1 diabetes patients had TCRB CDR3s that were moderately but significantly shorter.

There are 18 residues in the CDR3. V shed 1 base and J shed 1 base, with 17 bases lying between them. Germline V lookup: CDR1 SEHNR, CDR2 FQNEAQ (reference sequence). Remarks on this clone: Its matching antigen is unknown.

Expressed TCRB transcripts got sequenced, as all isolated RNA was reverse transcribed. Data came from immunoSEQ multiplex PCR; TCRdb stores just in-frame clones and leaves some out. The table shows approximately 600,000 clones, with roughly an eighth occurring only once. Sequencing was done on a sample of naive CD4+ T cells from blood. The sequence was obtained from a man aged 30 to 45 with type 1 diabetes. The chain uses TRBV7-9 and TRBJ1-5; D is unresolved. CDR3 protein: CASSLDFGPNPSNQPQHF. CDR3 nucleotides: TGTGCCAGCAGCTTAGATTTTGGGCCCAACCCCAGCAATCAGCCCCAGCATTTT.